Described below is a single T cell receptor (beta chain) sequence and its context. This clonotype was seen many times. Its specific antigen is unknown. Base qualities are not provided; no much larger clone lies one nucleotide away. This specimen's treatment or condition label, interpreted: live attenuated yellow fever vaccine strain. PBMCs were isolated from peripheral blood using a standard Ficoll-Paque protocol. Dynabeads CD4 and CD8 positive selection kits were used to isolate CD4 and CD8 T-cell fractions. TriZol was used to extract RNA from bulk PBMCs, CD4 and CD8 fractions, and dextramer-positive and dextramer-negative fractions. The entry originates in a study of T cells after yellow fever vaccination (dated by TCRdb to about 2019). The study in broad terms: The SMART-Seq v4 Ultra Low Input RNA kit was used to prepare libraries from fractions with low cell numbers. To follow T-cell clones before and after both primary and booster YFV17D yellow fever vaccination, bulk TCR alpha and beta repertoires underwent longitudinal sequencing. The cohort comprised two healthy male donors, one aged 18 to 29 and one aged 30 to 40 years. Blood was collected at multiple timepoints before and after primary and secondary immunization, and bulk PBMC replicates and cell subsets were isolated. The paper's findings and limits, for the study overall: Computational filtering was required because FACS-sorted repertoires could contain abundant contaminating clonotypes from the bulk population. After the booster, most of the clones that had expanded following primary vaccination were detected again (just under 97% of CD4 and around 90% of CD8), which suggests that memory was broadly maintained. Compared with the primary T-cell response, the secondary T-cell response was faster but weaker, reaching its peak on day 5 rather than on day 15. Because only two donors were included in the study, the extent to which the findings can be generalized is limited. A small fraction of clonotypes appeared in both the CD4 and CD8 compartments, likely as a result of convergent recombination.

TCR cDNA was synthesized by 5'RACE template switching, which introduced a universal primer site and unique molecular identifiers. Priming for cDNA synthesis came from both the TCR alpha and TCR beta constant segments. Library amplification used two PCR steps, and the second PCR step added sample barcodes and sequencing adapters. Sequencing of libraries was done on Illumina HiSeq 2500 (2x100 bp) or NovaSeq (2x150 bp). The study's processing was this. Reads were demultiplexed and collapsed into UMI consensus sequences with MIGEC, and V(D)J alignment was performed with MiXCR. Vaccine-responding clonotypes were defined with edgeR using replicate PBMC samples, requiring FDR below 0.01 and a log2 fold change above 5 up to day 15. CD4 or CD8 identity was assigned to each bulk clonotype according to whether the clonotype was present at higher abundance in the sequenced CD4 repertoire or the sequenced CD8 repertoire. TCRdb trimmed public reads at Q25 via fastp, called clones via MiXCR and kept in-frame beta chains. Entries are consolidated by CDR3 protein sequence, retaining the most common genes and DNA. The V and J calls follow TCRdb's processing rather than the paper's. Counted in this sample were tens of thousands of distinct CDR3 sequences; roughly 7.3% of them appeared once. The ten biggest clones cover approximately 34% of the sample.

The junction carries 14 bases between V and J, which are trimmed by 7 bases and 4 bases respectively. The germline V gene (reference sequence) yields MNHEY for CDR1 and SMNVEV for CDR2. From the cysteine through the phenylalanine, the CDR3 covers 14 amino acids. The CDR3 DNA has 42 bases and is translated from base 1. The chain uses TRBV27 and TRBJ2-1, and the D gene may be TRBD2, 5 bases matching. The sequencing here drew on CD8+ T cells sorted from PBMCs, taken 15 days after the yellow fever booster vaccination. The receptor was derived from a young man who received the YFV17D yellow fever vaccine. The CDR3: CASTSLAVYNEQFF. The nucleotides are TGTGCCAGCACTAGTCTAGCAGTGTACAATGAGCAGTTCTTC.